The 20 T cell receptor beta chains given below trace back to one sample, sequenced in a study of blood T cells in healthy people across ages. The use of a sample-barcoded 5' primer and a J-beta primer mix characterized a second PCR of about 7 to 12 cycles. TCRdb re-called the 5' RACE reads through MiXCR, storing one row per CDR3 protein. The table records about 800,000 distinct CDR3 sequences, more than 20% of them present only once. These same records also appear under a second study, on T cells of mothers and their children.

Sample: blood. The origin of the receptors is a boy between 10 and 17 years old in good health.

The V call is TRBV12-3 or TRBV12-4, the J call TRBJ2-5; perhaps TRBD2 as D (5 bases). The tail of the sequence fits TRBJ2-7 better, so the J call may be wrong. The CDR3 has 12 amino acids. CDR3 sequence: CASSNGVYEQYF. As DNA, the CDR3 is TGTGCCAGCAGCAACGGGGTTTACGAGCAGTACTTC.

This clonotype was counted a few times. The chain has TRBV4-1 and TRBJ2-7; D is unclear. The CDR3 consists of 15 residues. CDR1 and CDR2 (germline): MGHRA, YSYEKL. V was shortened by 0 bases and J by 2 bases, with 11 bases between the two germline ends. In nucleotides, the CDR3 is TGCGCCAGCAGCCAAGAGGGCAGACCTCCCTACGAGCAGTACTTC. This encodes CASSQEGRPPYEQYF.

In regard to this clonotype: A clone one base away is much larger, so this may be a read error. The rearrangement links TRBV9 to TRBJ2-5; 13 nucleotides match TRBD2. Judging by the DNA end, TRBJ2-7 fits better; the J call may be wrong. This CDR3 is built from 16 residues. The germline CDR1 and CDR2 sequences are SGDLS and YYNGEE. Written as DNA, the CDR3 is TGTGCCGGCAGCGTAGGAGGGACTAGCGGGGTCTACGAGCAGTACTTC. It translates to CAGSVGGTSGVYEQYF.

The chain joins TRBV12-3 or TRBV12-4 to TRBJ2-1; TRBD2 might be the D (5 bases). The V and J ends lost 3 bases and 4 bases respectively, with 10 bases between them. The CDR3 has 14 amino acids. The CDR3 sequence is CASSFGREYNEQFF. DNA for the CDR3: TGTGCCAGCAGTTTTGGTAGGGAGTACAATGAGCAGTTCTTC.

The chain is built from TRBV27 and TRBJ2-7; the D gene could be TRBD1 or TRBD2 (5 bases each). CDR1 and CDR2 from the germline V gene are MNHEY and SMNVEV (reference sequence). V was shortened by 6 bases and J by 3 bases, with 18 bases between the two germline ends. The CDR3 is 15 amino acids. Written as DNA, the CDR3 is TGTGCCAGCAGCGAAACTAGGACATTATACTACGAGCAGTACTTC. Translation: CASSETRTLYYEQYF.

The V call is TRBV7-2, the J call TRBJ1-1, with D possibly matching TRBD1 (5 bases). There are 13 residues in the CDR3. The V gene's germline CDR1 is SGHTA and CDR2 FQGNSA. Trimming took 6 bases from V and 0 from J, leaving 8 bases between them. The DNA of the CDR3 is TGTGCCAGCAGGGGGGATTTGAACACTGAAGCTTTCTTT. It translates to CASRGDLNTEAFF.

This clonotype was recorded a few times. The CDR3 is CASSMRHTDTQYF. CDR3 bases: TGTGCCAGCAGCATGAGACACACAGATACGCAGTATTTT. The chain is built from TRBV7-3 and TRBJ2-3; no firm D call. This CDR3 is built from 13 residues. With 5 bases removed from V and 2 bases from J, the gap between germline ends came to 8 bases. CDR1 and CDR2 (germline): SGHTA, FQGTGA.

The rearrangement uses TRBV7-2 and TRBJ2-5; D remains unclear. CDR1 SGHTA and CDR2 FQGNSA come from the germline V gene. The V end lost 5 bases, the J end lost 1 base, and 8 bases lay between the germline ends. The CDR3 covers 13 residues. The CDR3, as DNA: TGTGCCAGCAGCGCGGTTTTCCAAGAGACCCAGTACTTC. Its protein product is CASSAVFQETQYF.

This clonotype was detected a few times. The CDR3 end shows no conserved phenylalanine or tryptophan, and so a read error is likely. CDR3 region: CASSLTQNTEAFL. The CDR3 bases are TGTGCCAGCAGTTTGACCCAGAACACTGAAGCTTTCCTT. V gene TRBV27 combines with J gene TRBJ1-1; D is uncertain. The CDR3 is 13 amino acids. CDR1 is MNHEY and CDR2 is SMNVEV in the germline V gene (reference sequence). V gave up 3 bases and J gave up 1 base, with 6 bases separating them.

The V gene is TRBV7-9, the J gene TRBJ1-2; D possibly corresponds to TRBD1 (6 bases). The CDR3 spans 15 residues. CDR1 and CDR2 from the germline V gene are SEHNR and FQNEAQ (reference sequence). Trimming stripped 5 bases from V and 9 bases from J, with 22 bases between. Written as DNA, the CDR3 is TGTGCCAGCAGCGACAAACAGGGAGGAAATCGAAGCTACACCTTC. Residues: CASSDKQGGNRSYTF.

This clonotype was detected a few times. The chain employs TRBV4-3 and TRBJ1-2, with a tentative D call TRBD1 (6 bases). The CDR3 is 15 amino acids. Looked up from germline, CDR1 is LGHNA and CDR2 is YSLEER. V shed 5 bases and J shed 6 bases, with 19 bases lying between them. CDR3 coding DNA: TGCGCCAGCAGCGGAGACTTAAATCAGGGGAATGGCTACACCTTC. It codes for CASSGDLNQGNGYTF.

There are many counts of this clonotype. The chain has TRBV7-3 and TRBJ2-4; the match to TRBD1 covers 8 bases. Germline CDR1 and CDR2: SGHTA and FQGTGA. The CDR3 spans 16 residues. V lost 3 bases, J lost 1 base, and 5 bases stayed unmatched. The CDR3 bases are TGTGCCAGCAGCTTTTCAGGGGGCGCGGCCAAAAACATTCAGTACTTC. Translating it yields CASSFSGGAAKNIQYF.

This sequence joins TRBV12-3 or TRBV12-4 and TRBJ2-3; 10 nucleotides line up with TRBD2. This CDR3 is 18 amino acids long. V gave up 2 bases and J gave up 4 bases; unmatched junction bases: 12. The CDR3 spells CASSLTSGRAERADTQYF. The CDR3 DNA follows: TGTGCCAGCAGTTTAACCAGCGGGAGGGCCGAACGGGCAGATACGCAGTATTTT.

This clonotype was picked up a small number of times. The chain employs TRBV10-3 and TRBJ1-1, with unresolved D. Germline V gives CDR1 ENHRY, CDR2 SYGVKD. V lost 2 bases to trimming and J lost 11 bases, with 12 bases between them. This CDR3 spans 12 amino acids. CDR3 region: CAISEPGLEAFF. The CDR3 DNA follows: TGTGCCATCAGTGAGCCGGGTCTTGAGGCTTTCTTT.

Only a few counts were recorded for this clonotype. The chain joins TRBV2 to TRBJ2-5, with a possible D match to TRBD2 (6 bases). CDR1 SNHLY and CDR2 FYNNEI come from the germline V gene. The CDR3 sequence is 15 residues long. V dropped 4 bases and J dropped 5 bases, with 17 bases sitting between them. This CDR3 is CASSGGEPRRETQYF. In DNA form, the CDR3 reads TGTGCCAGCAGTGGGGGGGAACCGAGGCGCGAGACCCAGTACTTC.

V usage is TRBV27 and J usage is TRBJ1-2; no clear D gene. Trimming removed 6 bases from V and 4 bases from J, with 12 bases in between. Germline CDR1 and CDR2: MNHEY and SMNVEV (reference sequence). This CDR3 is 13 amino acids long. CDR3 in DNA: TGTGCCAGCAGAGTAGGGTCAGGCTATGGCTACACCTTC. Protein sequence: CASRVGSGYGYTF.

The chain links TRBV20-1 to TRBJ2-5; 12 bases fit TRBD2. Germline loops: CDR1 DFQATT, CDR2 SNEGSKA (reference sequence). J was trimmed by 2 bases and V by 5 bases; bases with no gene match: 3. The CDR3 totals 14 residues. The CDR3 here is CSAWTSGEQETQYF. The DNA for the CDR3 is TGCAGTGCTTGGACTAGCGGGGAACAAGAGACCCAGTACTTC.

This clonotype was found a few times. Given a much more abundant clone one base away, this may be a read error. The V call is TRBV6-1, the J call TRBJ1-5, with TRBD1 matching over 8 bases. Germline-derived CDR1 and CDR2 are MNHNS and SASEGT. The J segment lost 3 bases and the V segment lost 6 bases, leaving 4 bases of the junction unmatched. CDR3 length: 14 residues. CDR3 sequence reads: CASRGQDNNQPQHF. The CDR3 nucleotides are TGTGCCAGCAGGGGACAGGATAACAATCAGCCCCAGCATTTT.

This chain uses TRBV25-1 with TRBJ2-1, with TRBD2 as a possible D gene (5 bases). Germline loops: CDR1 MGHDK, CDR2 SYGVNS. The CDR3 has 13 residues. The CDR3 here is CVTSLGGLNEQFF. The DNA for the CDR3 is TGTGTCACCTCGCTCGGCGGACTCAATGAGCAGTTCTTC.

For the CDR3, the DNA is TGTGCCAGCAGCGTAGATGGGGGGATTAATCAGCCCCAGCATTTT. Translated: CASSVDGGINQPQHF. V and J are TRBV9 and TRBJ1-5; possibly TRBD1 for D (5 bases). In germline, CDR1 is SGDLS, CDR2 YYNGEE. The V and J ends lost 0 bases and 4 bases respectively, with 11 bases between them. This CDR3 contains 15 residues.